This T cell receptor beta chain was sequenced for a study of shared clonotypes between healthy human individuals. Germline CDR1 SGHNT, CDR2 YYREEE (reference sequence). The CDR3 sequence is 15 residues long. Trimming stripped 4 bases from V and 3 bases from J, with 14 bases between. Sequenced by immunoSEQ multiplex PCR; TCRdb stores in-frame clones only, minus some. The sample has around 1,000,000 clones; 70% to 85% are singletons. This clonotype originated in a man aged 18 to 30 in good health. Some clones in this sample may be carry-over from other donors' samples. The gene calls are TRBV5-4 and TRBJ2-4, with D maybe TRBD1 (7 bases). The specimen was memory CD4+ T cells from PBMCs. Subset here: CD45RA-negative fraction. CDR3 DNA sequence: TGTGCCAGCAGCGCTCAGGGGGAGGACAAAAACATTCAGTACTTC. Amino acid sequence: CASSAQGEDKNIQYF.